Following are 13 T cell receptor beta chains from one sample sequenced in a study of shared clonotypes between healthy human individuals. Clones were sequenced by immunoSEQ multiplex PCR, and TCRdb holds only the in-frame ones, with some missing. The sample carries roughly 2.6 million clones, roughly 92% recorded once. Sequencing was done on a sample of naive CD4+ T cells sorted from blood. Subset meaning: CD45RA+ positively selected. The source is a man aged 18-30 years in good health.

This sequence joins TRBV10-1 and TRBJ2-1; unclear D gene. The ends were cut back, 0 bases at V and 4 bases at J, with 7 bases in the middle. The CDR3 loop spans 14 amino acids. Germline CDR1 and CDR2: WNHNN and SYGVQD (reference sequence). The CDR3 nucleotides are TGCGCCAGCAGTGAGTCAAGAGCGTACAATGAGCAGTTCTTC. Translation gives CASSESRAYNEQFF.

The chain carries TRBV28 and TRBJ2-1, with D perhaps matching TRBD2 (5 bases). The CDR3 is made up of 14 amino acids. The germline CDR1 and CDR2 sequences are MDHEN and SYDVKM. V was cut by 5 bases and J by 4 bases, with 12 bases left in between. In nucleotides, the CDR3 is TGTGCCAGCAGTAAATGGGAGTCATACAATGAGCAGTTCTTC. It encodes CASSKWESYNEQFF.

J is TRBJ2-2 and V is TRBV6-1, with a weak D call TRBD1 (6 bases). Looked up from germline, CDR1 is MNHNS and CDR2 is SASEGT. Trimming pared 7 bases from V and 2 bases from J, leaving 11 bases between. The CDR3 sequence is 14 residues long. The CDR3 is CASNRDPNTGELFF. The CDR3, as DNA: TGTGCCAGCAACAGGGATCCCAACACCGGGGAGCTGTTTTTT.

For the CDR3, the DNA is TGCGCCAGCAGCCGTGACGCGGGAGCGGACACCGGGGAGCTGTTTTTT. Translated: CASSRDAGADTGELFF. The V and J genes are TRBV4-1 and TRBJ2-2, with 7 bases identical to TRBD2. The germline V gene encodes CDR1 MGHRA and CDR2 YSYEKL. Unmatched junction bases numbered 8, after V lost 4 bases and J lost 3 bases. This CDR3 has 16 amino acids.

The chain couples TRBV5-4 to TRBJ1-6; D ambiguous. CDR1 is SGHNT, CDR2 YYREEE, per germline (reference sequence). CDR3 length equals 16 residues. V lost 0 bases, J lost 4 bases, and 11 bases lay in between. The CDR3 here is CASSLDPAGYNSPLHF. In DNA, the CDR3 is TGTGCCAGCAGCTTGGACCCAGCGGGGTATAATTCACCCCTCCACTTT.

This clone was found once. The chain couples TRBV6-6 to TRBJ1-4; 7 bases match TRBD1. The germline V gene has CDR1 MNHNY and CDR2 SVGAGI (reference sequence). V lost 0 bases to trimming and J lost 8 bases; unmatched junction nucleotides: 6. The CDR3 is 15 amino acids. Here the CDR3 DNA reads TGTGCCAGCAGTTACTCTCGGCAGGGGGAAGAAAAACTGTTTTTT. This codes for CASSYSRQGEEKLFF.

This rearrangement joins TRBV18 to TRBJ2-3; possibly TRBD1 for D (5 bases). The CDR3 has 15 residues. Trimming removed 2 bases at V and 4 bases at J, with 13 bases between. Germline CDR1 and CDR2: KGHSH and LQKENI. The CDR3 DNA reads TGTGCCAGCTCACCAAATCCCGTAGGGGCAGATACGCAGTATTTT. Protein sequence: CASSPNPVGADTQYF.

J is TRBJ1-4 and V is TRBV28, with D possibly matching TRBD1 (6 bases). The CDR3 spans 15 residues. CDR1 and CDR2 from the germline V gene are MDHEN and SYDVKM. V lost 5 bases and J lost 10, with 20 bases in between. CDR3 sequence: CASSAWSDSGGKLFF. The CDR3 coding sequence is TGTGCCAGCAGTGCCTGGTCGGACAGTGGCGGAAAACTGTTTTTT.

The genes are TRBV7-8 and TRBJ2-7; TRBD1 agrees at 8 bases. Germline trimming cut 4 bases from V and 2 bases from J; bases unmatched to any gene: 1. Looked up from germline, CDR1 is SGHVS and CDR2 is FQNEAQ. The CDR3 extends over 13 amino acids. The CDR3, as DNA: TGTGCCAGCAGCTGGGGACAGGCCTACGAGCAGTACTTC. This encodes CASSWGQAYEQYF.

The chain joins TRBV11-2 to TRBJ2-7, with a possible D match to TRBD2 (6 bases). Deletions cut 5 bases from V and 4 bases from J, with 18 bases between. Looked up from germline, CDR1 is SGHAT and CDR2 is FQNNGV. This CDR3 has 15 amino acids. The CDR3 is CASSPGLAGWYEQYF. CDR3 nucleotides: TGTGCCAGCAGCCCAGGTTTGGCGGGATGGTACGAGCAGTACTTC.

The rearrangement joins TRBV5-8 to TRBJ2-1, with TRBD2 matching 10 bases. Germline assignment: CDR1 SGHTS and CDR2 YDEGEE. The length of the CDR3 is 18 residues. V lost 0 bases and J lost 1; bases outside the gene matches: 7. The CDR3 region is CASSLARGSGRSYNEQFF. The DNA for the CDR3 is TGTGCCAGCAGCTTGGCGCGCGGTAGCGGGAGGTCCTACAATGAGCAGTTCTTC.

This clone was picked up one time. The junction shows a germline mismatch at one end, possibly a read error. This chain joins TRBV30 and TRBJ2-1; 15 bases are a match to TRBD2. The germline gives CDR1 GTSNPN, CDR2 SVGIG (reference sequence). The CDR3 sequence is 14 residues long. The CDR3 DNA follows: TGTGCCTGGACGGAGGGGGGACTAGCGGGAGGCGTCCTCTTC. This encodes CAWTEGGLAGGVLF.

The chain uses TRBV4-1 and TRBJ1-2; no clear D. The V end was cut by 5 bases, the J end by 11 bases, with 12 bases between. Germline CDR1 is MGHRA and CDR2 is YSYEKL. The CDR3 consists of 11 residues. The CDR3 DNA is TGCGCCAGCAGCTTCCTACAGATTTACACCTTC. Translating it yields CASSFLQIYTF.